The 2 T cell receptor beta chains below come from one sample, sequenced in a study of post-analysis software for immune sequencing data. Study-wide results and limits: TRBV5-6, TRBV5-1 and TRBV20-1 were among five TRBV segments more frequent in patients than controls.

TCR beta cDNA libraries included unique molecular identifiers. TCRdb recomputed calls from the PCR reads with MiXCR, one row per CDR3 protein. The table lists 750,000 to 950,000 distinct CDR3 sequences, more than 45% of them singletons, with 4.9% in the top ten. Antigens for these TCRs are unknown. The sequenced sample consisted of blood. These TCRs come from a girl between 10 and 17 years old with multiple sclerosis.

The chain joins TRBV21-1 to TRBJ1-5; the listed D gene, TRBD1, was not tested against the DNA. TRBV21-1 is an annotated pseudogene. This CDR3 comprises 15 residues. In nucleotides, the CDR3 is TGTGCCAGCAGCAAACGACGGTCAGGGTTTAAGCCCCAGCATTTT. Translating it yields CASSKRRSGFKPQHF.

This clonotype was counted between two and nine times. The chain is built from TRBV13 and TRBJ1-2, with D possibly TRBD1 on 6 matching bases. The CDR3 covers 14 residues. The V end was cut by 2 bases, the J end by 7 bases, with 14 bases between. Germline V gene lookup returns CDR1 PRHDT and CDR2 FYEKMQ (reference sequence). CDR3 protein: CASSLRTAQRGYTF. CDR3 DNA: TGTGCCAGCAGCTTAAGGACAGCCCAGCGTGGCTACACCTTC.